This record concerns one TCR beta chain sequence. The antigen is not known. This specimen belongs to a study of T cell clonotyping in hematopoietic cell transplantation. Points from the study as a whole: Broader posttransplant TCR repertoire diversity was predicted by graft donor and pretransplant recipient Inverse Simpson Index values. CD4 and CD8 repertoire contributions could not be separated without sorting.

The method was immunoSEQ multiplex PCR; TCRdb's version includes in-frame clones alone and lacks a portion of them. The table records some 17,000 clones, 85% to 90% of them present only once. The V gene lost 5 bases and the J gene lost 6 bases, with 14 bases spanning the gap. Germline assignment: CDR1 GTSNPN and CDR2 SVGIG (reference sequence). This CDR3 is 13 amino acids long. The source of this sequence is a man between 45 and 60 years old in good health. Some clones in this sample may be carry-over from other donors' samples. V usage is TRBV30 and J usage is TRBJ2-1, with D possibly TRBD2 on 6 matching bases. Material: peripheral blood mononuclear cells. CDR3 amino acids: CAWLRDSINEQFF. CDR3 DNA sequence: TGTGCCTGGCTCCGGGACTCAATCAATGAGCAGTTCTTC.